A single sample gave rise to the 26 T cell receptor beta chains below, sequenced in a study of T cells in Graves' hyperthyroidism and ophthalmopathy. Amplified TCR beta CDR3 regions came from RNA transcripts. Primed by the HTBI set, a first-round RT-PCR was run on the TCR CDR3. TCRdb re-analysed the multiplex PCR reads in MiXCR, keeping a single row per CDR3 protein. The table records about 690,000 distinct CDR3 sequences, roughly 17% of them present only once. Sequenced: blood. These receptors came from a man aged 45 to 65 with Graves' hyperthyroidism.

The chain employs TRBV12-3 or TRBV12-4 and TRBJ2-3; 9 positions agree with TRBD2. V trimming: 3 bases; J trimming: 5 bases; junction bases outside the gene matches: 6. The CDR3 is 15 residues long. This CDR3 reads CASSFTSGPLDTQYF. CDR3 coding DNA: TGTGCCAGCAGTTTCACTAGCGGGCCTTTAGATACGCAGTATTTT.

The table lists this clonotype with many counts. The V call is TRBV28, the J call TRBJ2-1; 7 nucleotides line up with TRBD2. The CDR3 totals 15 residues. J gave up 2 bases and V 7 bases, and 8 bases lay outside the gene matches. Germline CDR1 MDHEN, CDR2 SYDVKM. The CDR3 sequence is CASIVGSGTYNEQFF. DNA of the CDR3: TGTGCCAGCATTGTGGGGAGCGGGACCTACAATGAGCAGTTCTTC.

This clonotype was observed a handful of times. CDR3 sequence reads: CASSGTGNAPWQFF. In DNA, the CDR3 is TGTGCCAGCAGCGGGACAGGGAATGCGCCCTGGCAGTTCTTC. The chain employs TRBV9 and TRBJ2-1, with 8 bases lining up with TRBD1. With 3 bases clipped from V and 12 bases from J, the junction kept 11 bases outside the gene matches. This CDR3 has 14 amino acids. Germline CDR1 is SGDLS and CDR2 is YYNGEE. Complete variable domain (other parts from reference TRBV9 and TRBJ2-1): DSGVTQTPKHLITATGQRVTLRCSPRSGDLSVYWYQQSLDQGLQFLIQYYNGEERAKGNILERFSAQQFPDLHSELNLSSLELGDSALYFCASSGTGNAPWQFFGPGTRLTVL.

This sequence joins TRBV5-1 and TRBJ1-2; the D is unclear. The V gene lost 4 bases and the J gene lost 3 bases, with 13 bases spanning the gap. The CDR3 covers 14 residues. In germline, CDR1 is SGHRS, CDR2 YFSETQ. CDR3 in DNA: TGCGCCAGCAGCACCAGTGGGTATGACTATGGCTACACCTTC. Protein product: CASSTSGYDYGYTF.

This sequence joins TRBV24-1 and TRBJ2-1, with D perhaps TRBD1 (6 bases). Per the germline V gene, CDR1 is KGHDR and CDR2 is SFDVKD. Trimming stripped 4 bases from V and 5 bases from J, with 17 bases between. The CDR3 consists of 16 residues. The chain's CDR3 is CATSDPAAQGHNEQFF. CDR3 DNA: TGTGCCACCAGTGACCCTGCTGCGCAGGGGCACAATGAGCAGTTCTTC.

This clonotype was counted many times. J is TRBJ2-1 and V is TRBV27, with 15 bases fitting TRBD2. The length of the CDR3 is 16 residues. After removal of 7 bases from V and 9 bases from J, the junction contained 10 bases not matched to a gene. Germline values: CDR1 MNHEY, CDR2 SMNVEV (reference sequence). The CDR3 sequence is CASKASGTSGRSEQFF. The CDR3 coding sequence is TGTGCCAGCAAAGCATCCGGGACTAGCGGGAGGAGTGAGCAGTTCTTC.

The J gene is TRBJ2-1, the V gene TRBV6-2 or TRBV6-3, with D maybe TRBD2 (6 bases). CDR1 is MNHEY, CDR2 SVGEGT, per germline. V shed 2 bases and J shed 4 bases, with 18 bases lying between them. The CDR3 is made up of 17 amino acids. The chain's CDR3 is CASSYSRSPGGYNEQFF. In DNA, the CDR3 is TGTGCCAGCAGTTACAGCCGCAGCCCTGGGGGGTACAATGAGCAGTTCTTC.

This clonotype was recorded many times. This chain's CDR3 is CSVEAVAYEAFF. In nucleotides, the CDR3 is TGCAGCGTTGAGGCAGTCGCCTATGAAGCTTTCTTT. V is TRBV29-1 and J is TRBJ1-1; D unresolved. The length of the CDR3 is 12 residues. CDR1 and CDR2 (germline): SQVTM, ANQGSEA. The V end was cut by 3 bases, the J end by 7 bases, with 12 bases between.

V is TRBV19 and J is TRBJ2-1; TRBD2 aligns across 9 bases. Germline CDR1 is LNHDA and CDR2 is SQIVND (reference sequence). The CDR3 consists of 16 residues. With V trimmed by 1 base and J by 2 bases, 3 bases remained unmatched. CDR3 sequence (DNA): TGTGCCAGTAGTATAGCAACTAGCGGGCCCTACAATGAGCAGTTCTTC. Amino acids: CASSIATSGPYNEQFF. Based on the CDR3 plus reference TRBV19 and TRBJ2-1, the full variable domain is DGGITQSPKYLFRKEGQNVTLSCEQNLNHDAMYWYRQDPGQGLRLIYYSQIVNDFQKGDIAEGYSVSREKKESFPLTVTSAQKNPTAFYLCASSIATSGPYNEQFFGPGTRLTVL.

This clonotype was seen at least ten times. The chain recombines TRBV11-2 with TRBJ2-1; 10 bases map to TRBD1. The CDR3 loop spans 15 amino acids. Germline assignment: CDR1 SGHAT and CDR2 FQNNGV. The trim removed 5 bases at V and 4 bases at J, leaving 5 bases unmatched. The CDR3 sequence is CASSLGQGEYNEQFF. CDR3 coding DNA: TGTGCCAGCAGCCTTGGACAGGGGGAATACAATGAGCAGTTCTTC.

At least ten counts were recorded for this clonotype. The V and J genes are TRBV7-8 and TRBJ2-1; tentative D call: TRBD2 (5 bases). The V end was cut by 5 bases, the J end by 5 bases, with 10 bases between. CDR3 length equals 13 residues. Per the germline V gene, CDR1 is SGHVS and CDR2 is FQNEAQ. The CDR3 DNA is TGTGCCAGCAGCCCGACTACTAACAATGAGCAGTTCTTC. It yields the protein CASSPTTNNEQFF.

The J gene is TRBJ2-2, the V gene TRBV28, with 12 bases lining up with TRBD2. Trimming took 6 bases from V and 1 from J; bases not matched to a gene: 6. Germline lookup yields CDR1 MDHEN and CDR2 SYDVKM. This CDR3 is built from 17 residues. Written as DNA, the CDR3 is TGTGCCAGCAGCCCACTAGCGGGAGGCCTGAACACCGGGGAGCTGTTTTTT. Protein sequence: CASSPLAGGLNTGELFF.

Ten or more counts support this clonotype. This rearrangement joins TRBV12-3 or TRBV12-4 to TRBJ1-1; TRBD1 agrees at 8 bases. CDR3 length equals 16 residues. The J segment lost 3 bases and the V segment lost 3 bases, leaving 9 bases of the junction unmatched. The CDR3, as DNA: TGTGCCAGCAGTTTCGGCAGGGGGCAATTGGACACTGAAGCTTTCTTT. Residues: CASSFGRGQLDTEAFF.

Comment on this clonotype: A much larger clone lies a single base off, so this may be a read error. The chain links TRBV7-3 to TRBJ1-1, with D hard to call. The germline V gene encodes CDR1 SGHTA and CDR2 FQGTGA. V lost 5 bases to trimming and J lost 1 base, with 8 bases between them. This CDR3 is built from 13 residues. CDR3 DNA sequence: TGTGCCAGCAGCAAACAGCAGAACACTGAAGCTTTCTTT. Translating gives CASSKQQNTEAFF.

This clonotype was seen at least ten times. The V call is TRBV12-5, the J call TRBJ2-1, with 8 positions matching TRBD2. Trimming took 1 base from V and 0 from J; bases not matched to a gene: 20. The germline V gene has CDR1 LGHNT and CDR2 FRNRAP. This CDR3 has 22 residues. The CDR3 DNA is TGTGCTAGTGGTTTGGGTTTGGGCTCTTTGATAACTAGCGGTATCTCCTACAATGAGCAGTTCTTC. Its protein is CASGLGLGSLITSGISYNEQFF.

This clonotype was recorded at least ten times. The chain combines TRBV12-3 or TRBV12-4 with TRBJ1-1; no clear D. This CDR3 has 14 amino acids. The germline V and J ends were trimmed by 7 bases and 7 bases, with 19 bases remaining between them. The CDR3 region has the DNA TGTGCCAGCATACTCGTAGGGATAAGAGATGAAGCTTTCTTT. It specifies CASILVGIRDEAFF.

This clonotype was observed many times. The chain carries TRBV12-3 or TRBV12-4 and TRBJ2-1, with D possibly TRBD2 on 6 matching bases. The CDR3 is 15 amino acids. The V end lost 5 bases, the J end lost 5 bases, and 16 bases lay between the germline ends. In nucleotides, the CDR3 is TGTGCCAGCAGTGGGGGGACGGCAACTGACAATGAGCAGTTCTTC. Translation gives CASSGGTATDNEQFF.

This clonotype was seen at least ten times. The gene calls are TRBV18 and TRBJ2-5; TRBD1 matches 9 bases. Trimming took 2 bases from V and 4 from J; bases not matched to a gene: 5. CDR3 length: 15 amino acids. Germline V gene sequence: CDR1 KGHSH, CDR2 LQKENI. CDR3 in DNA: TGTGCCAGCTCACCAAGGGACAGGGCACGAGAGACCCAGTACTTC. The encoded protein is CASSPRDRARETQYF.

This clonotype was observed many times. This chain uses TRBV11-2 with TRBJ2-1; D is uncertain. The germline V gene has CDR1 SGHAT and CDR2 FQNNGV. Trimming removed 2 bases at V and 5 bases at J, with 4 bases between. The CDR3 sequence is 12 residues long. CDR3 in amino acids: CASSLPNNEQFF. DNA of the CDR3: TGTGCCAGCAGCTTACCCAACAATGAGCAGTTCTTC.

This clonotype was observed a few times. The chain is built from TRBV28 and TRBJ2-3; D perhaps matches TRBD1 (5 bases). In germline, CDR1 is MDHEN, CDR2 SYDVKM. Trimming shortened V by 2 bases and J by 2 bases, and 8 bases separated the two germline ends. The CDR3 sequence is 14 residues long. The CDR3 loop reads CASSLGHYTDTQYF. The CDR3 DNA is TGTGCCAGCAGTTTAGGACACTACACAGATACGCAGTATTTT.

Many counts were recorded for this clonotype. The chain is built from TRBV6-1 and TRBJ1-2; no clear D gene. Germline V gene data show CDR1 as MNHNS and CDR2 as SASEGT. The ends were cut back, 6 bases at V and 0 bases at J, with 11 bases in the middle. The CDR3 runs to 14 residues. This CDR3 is CASRAHKANYGYTF. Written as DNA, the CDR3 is TGTGCCAGCAGAGCCCACAAAGCTAACTATGGCTACACCTTC.

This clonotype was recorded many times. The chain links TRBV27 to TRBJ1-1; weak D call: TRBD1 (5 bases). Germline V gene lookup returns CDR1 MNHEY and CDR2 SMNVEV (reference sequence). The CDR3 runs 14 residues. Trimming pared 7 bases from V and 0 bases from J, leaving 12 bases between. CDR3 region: CASNPRGMNTEAFF. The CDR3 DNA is TGTGCCAGCAATCCTCGGGGCATGAACACTGAAGCTTTCTTT.

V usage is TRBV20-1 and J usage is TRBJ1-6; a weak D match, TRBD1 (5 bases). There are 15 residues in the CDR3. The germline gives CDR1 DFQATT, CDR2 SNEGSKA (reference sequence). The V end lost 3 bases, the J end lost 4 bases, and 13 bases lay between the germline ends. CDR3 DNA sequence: TGCAGTGCTAGGCCGTCAGGGTATTATAATTCACCCCTCCACTTT. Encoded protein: CSARPSGYYNSPLHF.

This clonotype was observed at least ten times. CDR3 sequence reads: CSARNPRLNTEAFF. CDR3 nucleotide sequence: TGCAGTGCTAGGAACCCACGACTGAACACTGAAGCTTTCTTT. The gene calls are TRBV20-1 and TRBJ1-1; unclear D gene. CDR1 is DFQATT, CDR2 SNEGSKA, per germline (reference sequence). V gave up 3 bases and J gave up 0 bases, with 11 bases separating them. The CDR3 has 14 amino acids.

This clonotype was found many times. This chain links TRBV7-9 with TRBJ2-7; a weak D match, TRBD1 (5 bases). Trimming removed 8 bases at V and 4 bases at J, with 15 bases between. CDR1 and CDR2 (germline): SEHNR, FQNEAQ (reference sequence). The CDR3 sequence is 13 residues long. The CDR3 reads CASSPTEFYEQYF. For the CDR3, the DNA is TGTGCCAGCTCGCCGACAGAATTTTACGAGCAGTACTTC.

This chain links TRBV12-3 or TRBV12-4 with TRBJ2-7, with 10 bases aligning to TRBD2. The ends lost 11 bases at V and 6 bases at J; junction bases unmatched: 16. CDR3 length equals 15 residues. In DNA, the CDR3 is TGTGCCGGCACCCTCCAGCGGGAGGGCCGGGGCGAGCAGTACTTC. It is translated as CAGTLQREGRGEQYF.